The next 14 T cell receptor beta chains were all read from a single sample in a study of blood T cell repertoires in COVID-19. Assay: immunoSEQ multiplex PCR; the TCRdb copy retains only in-frame clones and omits some. Seen here are under 250,000 clones, around 90% observed once, and the top ten hold about 0.8%. Material for sequencing was peripheral blood. The receptors come from a man aged 25 to 40 with COVID-19, enrolled during active disease.

J is TRBJ1-1 and V is TRBV30; no firm D call. CDR1 GTSNPN and CDR2 SVGIG come from the germline V gene (reference sequence). This CDR3 has 14 residues. Trimming took off 5 bases at V and 1 base at J, with 14 bases between the two ends. In nucleotides, the CDR3 is TGTGCCTGGGTAGGCGTTCGGGAGAACACTGAAGCTTTCTTT. Encoded protein: CAWVGVRENTEAFF. The full variable domain, with the rest looked up from reference TRBV30 and TRBJ1-1, is SQTIHQWPATLVQPVGSPLSLECTVEGTSNPNLYWYRQAAGRGLQLLFYSVGIGQISSEVPQNLSASRPQDRQFILSSKKLLLSDSGFYLCAWVGVRENTEAFFGQGTRLTVV.

In nucleotides, the CDR3 is TGTGCCAGTAGCCTGCAGGGGGCTGTAGACGAGCAGTACTTC. Its translation is CASSLQGAVDEQYF. The chain links TRBV19 to TRBJ2-7; 8 positions match TRBD1. The V segment lost 6 bases and the J segment 5 bases; nucleotides outside the gene matches: 9. The CDR3 covers 14 residues. Germline CDR1 and CDR2: LNHDA and SQIVND (reference sequence).

CDR3 bases: TGTGCCAGCAGTGGCAGCGCGTACGGCTACACCTTC. Translating gives CASSGSAYGYTF. The rearrangement joins TRBV6-6 to TRBJ1-2; D gene ambiguous. Germline lookup yields CDR1 MNHNY and CDR2 SVGAGI (reference sequence). The V gene lost 5 bases and the J gene lost 8 bases, with 12 bases spanning the gap. There are 12 residues in the CDR3.

The gene calls are TRBV6-5 and TRBJ1-1; perhaps TRBD1 as D (5 bases). Germline values: CDR1 MNHEY, CDR2 SVGAGI. Between the trimmed V and J ends, which lost 7 bases and 7 bases, there was a span of 16 bases. The CDR3 sequence is 13 residues long. CDR3 residues: CASTRAGQNEAFF. DNA of the CDR3: TGTGCCAGCACCCGAGCGGGGCAGAATGAAGCTTTCTTT.

This clone came up once. The chain couples TRBV2 to TRBJ1-6, with 7 bases that match TRBD1. V shed 5 bases, J shed 0 bases, and the junction held 4 bases outside the gene matches. The CDR3 extends over 16 amino acids. The V gene's germline CDR1 is SNHLY and CDR2 FYNNEI. CDR3 protein: CASSPTGSSYNSPLHF. Written as DNA, the CDR3 is TGTGCCAGCAGTCCGACAGGGAGCTCCTATAATTCACCCCTCCACTTT.

This chain links TRBV4-1 with TRBJ2-7; 7 bases are a match to TRBD2. Germline V gene data show CDR1 as MGHRA and CDR2 as YSYEKL. This CDR3 contains 16 residues. The V segment lost 1 base and the J segment 1 base; nucleotides outside the gene matches: 7. The CDR3 DNA reads as TGCGCCAGCAGCCAAGGAGCGGGGATCCTTTCCTACGAGCAGTACTTC. Translation gives CASSQGAGILSYEQYF.

The chain has TRBV6-5 and TRBJ2-5; 8 nucleotides line up with TRBD2. Germline V CDR1 and CDR2: MNHEY, SVGAGI. After removal of 0 bases from V and 4 bases from J, the junction contained 4 bases not matched to a gene. The CDR3 runs to 15 residues. CDR3 DNA sequence: TGTGCCAGCAGTTACTCGACCAGCGGGGGAGAGACCCAGTACTTC. It codes for CASSYSTSGGETQYF.

This rearrangement joins TRBV3-1 (or the pseudogene TRBV3-2) to TRBJ1-4; 7 bases align to TRBD1. The trim removed 5 bases at V and 5 bases at J, leaving 5 bases unmatched. The CDR3 runs to 14 residues. From germline, CDR1 is LGHDT and CDR2 YNNKEL (reference sequence). The CDR3 loop reads CASSWDRSNEKLFF. As DNA, the CDR3 is TGTGCCAGCAGCTGGGACAGATCAAATGAAAAACTGTTTTTT.

This chain connects TRBV27 to TRBJ2-5, with 10 nucleotides matching TRBD2. The germline V gene encodes CDR1 MNHEY and CDR2 SMNVEV (reference sequence). The CDR3 consists of 14 residues. The trim removed 3 bases at V and 11 bases at J, leaving 9 bases unmatched. For the CDR3, the DNA is TGTGCCAGCAGTTTTGCTAGCGGGGGACTTATGCAGTACTTC. It is translated as CASSFASGGLMQYF.

The rearrangement joins TRBV10-1 to TRBJ2-7; the D gene is possibly TRBD1 (6 bases). Germline CDR1 reads WNHNN; CDR2 reads SYGVQD (reference sequence). The germline V and J ends were trimmed by 3 bases and 3 bases, with 15 bases remaining between them. CDR3 length equals 15 residues. The CDR3 DNA sequence: TGCGCCAGCAGTGACCGCTTGGGACACAGCTACGAGCAGTACTTC. Residues: CASSDRLGHSYEQYF.

The genes are TRBV5-4 and TRBJ1-4, with 7 bases fitting TRBD1. Germline loops: CDR1 SGHNT, CDR2 YYREEE (reference sequence). Trimming at V came to 0 bases and at J to 2 bases, leaving 10 bases not matched to a gene. The CDR3 spans 18 residues. CDR3 amino acids: CASSLGGPTTGTNEKLFF. The DNA for the CDR3 is TGTGCCAGCAGCTTGGGGGGGCCCACGACAGGGACTAATGAAAAACTGTTTTTT.

The rearrangement uses TRBV7-3 and TRBJ2-6; the D gene is possibly TRBD1 (5 bases). CDR1 SGHTA and CDR2 FQGTGA come from the germline V gene. The germline V and J ends were trimmed by 5 bases and 0 bases, with 8 bases remaining between them. This CDR3 is built from 15 residues. The DNA for the CDR3 is TGTGCCAGCAGCGTACAGGTCTCTGGGGCCAACGTCCTGACTTTC. Amino acids: CASSVQVSGANVLTF.

The chain has TRBV12-3 or TRBV12-4 and TRBJ2-5; possibly TRBD2 for D (6 bases). Trimming stripped 7 bases from V and 5 bases from J, with 14 bases between. The CDR3 has 13 amino acids. CDR3 nucleotide sequence: TGTGCCAGCAACCGGCGGGGTAGGGAGACCCAGTACTTC. It is translated as CASNRRGRETQYF.

The J gene is TRBJ2-1, the V gene TRBV7-7; the match to TRBD1 covers 9 bases. Germline CDR1 is SSHAT and CDR2 is FNYEAQ (reference sequence). The CDR3 has 15 residues. J was trimmed by 7 bases and V by 4 bases; bases with no gene match: 8. CDR3 amino acids: CASSSERTGVNEQFF. The CDR3 bases are TGTGCCAGCAGCTCCGAGAGGACAGGGGTAAATGAGCAGTTCTTC.